The 14 T cell receptor beta chains given below trace back to one sample, sequenced in a study of beta chain features in type 1 diabetes. General observations from the study: TCRB CDR3 length was moderately but significantly reduced in all four CD4+ subsets of Type 1 diabetes patients.

These receptors have no identified antigens. The study reverse transcribed the entire isolated RNA, so it sequenced expressed TCRB transcripts. Data came from immunoSEQ multiplex PCR; TCRdb stores just in-frame clones and leaves some out. The sample includes roughly 300,000 clones, roughly 9% of them seen just once. The specimen sequenced was central memory CD4+ T cells from blood. The origin of the receptors is a man younger than 40 with type 1 diabetes.

This clone was found a few times. V and J are TRBV12-2 and TRBJ1-5; TRBD1 was called by the table and not checked on the DNA. TRBV12-2 is listed as a pseudogene. The CDR3 is 16 residues long. Here the CDR3 reads CASRLERDRRNQPQHF. The CDR3 DNA is TGTGCAAGTCGCTTAGAAAGAGACAGGAGGAATCAGCCCCAGCATTTT.

This clone was seen only a few times. This chain joins TRBV19 and TRBJ2-2; D not resolved. In germline, CDR1 is LNHDA, CDR2 SQIVND (reference sequence). The CDR3 loop spans 14 amino acids. V was clipped by 5 bases and J by 3 bases, with 10 bases between them. The CDR3 sequence: CASSSGSDTGELFF. The DNA for the CDR3 is TGTGCCAGTAGTTCCGGGTCAGACACCGGGGAGCTGTTTTTT.

This clone was found many times. The V gene is TRBV7-8, the J gene TRBJ1-6; D is uncertain. The CDR3 loop spans 11 amino acids. Germline CDR1 and CDR2: SGHVS and FQNEAQ. V was pared by 5 bases and J by 12 bases, with 8 bases between. The CDR3 reads CASSEGGPLHF. CDR3 bases: TGTGCCAGCAGCGAGGGTGGACCCCTCCACTTT. Based on the CDR3 plus reference TRBV7-8 and TRBJ1-6, the full variable domain is GAGVSQSPRYKVAKRGQDVALRCDPISGHVSLFWYQQALGQGPEFLTYFQNEAQLDKSGLPSDRFFAERPEGSVSTLKIQRTQQEDSAVYLCASSEGGPLHFGNGTRLTVT.

V and J are TRBV10-3 and TRBJ1-1, with D unresolved. There are 12 residues in the CDR3. Germline loops: CDR1 ENHRY, CDR2 SYGVKD. V gave up 6 bases and J gave up 0 bases, with 5 bases separating them. The CDR3 region has the DNA TGTGCCATCAGCGCCATGAACACTGAAGCTTTCTTT. Its translation: CAISAMNTEAFF.

This clone occurred a few times. This CDR3 is also generated by other DNA sequences in the sample. V and J are TRBV5-1 and TRBJ2-3; D remains ambiguous. This CDR3 contains 15 residues. V dropped 0 bases and J dropped 0 bases, with 8 bases sitting between them. The germline V gene has CDR1 SGHRS and CDR2 YFSETQ. CDR3 region: CASSLDGFSTDTQYF. The CDR3 DNA is TGCGCCAGCAGCTTGGACGGGTTCAGCACAGATACGCAGTATTTT.

This rearrangement joins TRBV2 to TRBJ2-1, with D uncertain. The CDR3 runs to 13 residues. V was clipped by 5 bases and J by 9 bases, with 14 bases between them. Germline CDR1 reads SNHLY; CDR2 reads FYNNEI. DNA for the CDR3: TGTGCCAGCAGTTCTGAACTGGGCAGTGAGCAGTTCTTC. It translates to CASSSELGSEQFF.

The V and J genes are TRBV6-5 and TRBJ2-5; no reliable D call. The V gene lost 4 bases and the J gene lost 2 bases, with 8 bases spanning the gap. The CDR3 is 13 amino acids. Germline CDR1 MNHEY, CDR2 SVGAGI. In DNA form, the CDR3 reads TGTGCCAGCAGTTTTTCAGATCAAGAGACCCAGTACTTC. Translating gives CASSFSDQETQYF.

This clone came up many times. This chain uses TRBV2 with TRBJ2-6; D might be TRBD1 (5 bases). Germline V CDR1 and CDR2: SNHLY, FYNNEI. Between the trimmed V and J ends, which lost 6 bases and 0 bases, there was a span of 6 bases. The CDR3 is 14 residues long. The CDR3 nucleotides are TGTGCCAGCAGACAGGTCTCTGGGGCCAACGTCCTGACTTTC. Protein sequence: CASRQVSGANVLTF.

Of note for this clone: The sample carries other DNA sequences with the same CDR3. The chain combines TRBV7-2 with TRBJ2-3; 9 bases agree with TRBD2. CDR1 is SGHTA, CDR2 FQGNSA, per germline. After removal of 1 base from V and 3 bases from J, the junction contained 2 bases not matched to a gene. The CDR3 spans 15 residues. The CDR3 here is CASSLVSGGTDTQYF. The CDR3 nucleotides read TGTGCCAGCAGCTTAGTAAGCGGGGGGACAGATACGCAGTATTTT. Supplemented by reference TRBV7-2 and TRBJ2-3, the full variable domain reads GAGVSQSPSNKVTEKGKDVELRCDPISGHTALYWYRQSLGQGLEFLIYFQGNSAPDKSGLPSDRFSAERTGGSVSTLTIQRTQQEDSAVYLCASSLVSGGTDTQYFGPGTRLTVL.

In its sample, this clone was seen a few times. The rearrangement uses TRBV6-5 and TRBJ1-2; TRBD1 matches at 7 bases. The CDR3 loop spans 12 amino acids. Germline CDR1 MNHEY, CDR2 SVGAGI. V was clipped by 6 bases and J by 6 bases; unmatched bases: 4. CDR3 DNA: TGTGCCAGCAGAGATACAGGGGATGGCTACACCTTC. Translated: CASRDTGDGYTF.

The gene calls are TRBV7-9 and TRBJ2-1; D ambiguous. Germline values: CDR1 SEHNR, CDR2 FQNEAQ (reference sequence). This CDR3 region has 11 residues. V was trimmed by 1 base and J by 9 bases, leaving 4 bases between them. The CDR3 coding sequence is TGTGCCAGCAGCTTAGAGCTTGAGCAGTTCTTC. Translating it yields CASSLELEQFF.

J is TRBJ2-7 and V is TRBV28; 10 nucleotides line up with TRBD1. The CDR3 consists of 16 residues. Germline-derived CDR1 and CDR2 are MDHEN and SYDVKM. Germline trimming cut 6 bases from V and 2 bases from J; bases unmatched to any gene: 10. The CDR3 DNA reads TGTGCCAGCAGACCTCCGGCGGGACAGGGGACCTACGAGCAGTACTTC. Residues: CASRPPAGQGTYEQYF. Combining the CDR3 with reference TRBV28 and TRBJ2-7 gives the whole variable domain DVKVTQSSRYLVKRTGEKVFLECVQDMDHENMFWYRQDPGLGLRLIYFSYDVKMKEKGDIPEGYSVSREKKERFSLILESASTNQTSMYLCASRPPAGQGTYEQYFGPGTRLTVT.

This clone was observed a handful of times. The CDR3 DNA reads as TGCGCCAGCAGGGCGGCGTCGGGACTAGCATCCGAGCAGTACTTC. It codes for CASRAASGLASEQYF. J is TRBJ2-7 and V is TRBV10-2; 9 bases match TRBD2. Germline V gene lookup returns CDR1 WSHSY and CDR2 SAAADI. With 6 bases clipped from V and 6 bases from J, the junction kept 12 bases outside the gene matches. This CDR3 spans 15 amino acids.

The chain employs TRBV4-3 and TRBJ2-7, with D hard to call. Between the trimmed V and J ends, which lost 0 bases and 5 bases, there was a span of 14 bases. This CDR3 region has 15 residues. The germline gives CDR1 LGHNA, CDR2 YSLEER. The CDR3 DNA follows: TGCGCCAGCAGCCAAGACAACACGTTCGTCGACGAGCAGTACTTC. Amino acid sequence: CASSQDNTFVDEQYF.